The 9 T cell receptor beta chains given below trace back to one sample, sequenced in a study of CD8 T cells in Susac syndrome. When the RNA was reverse transcribed, random hexamers were used with an input of about 0.5 to 1 ug. TCRdb called the immunoSEQ multiplex PCR reads again in MiXCR, with one record for every CDR3 protein. The sample carries under 95,000 distinct CDR3 sequences, around 95% recorded once. The specimen was CD8+ T cells from PBMCs. These receptors all stem from a human donor with Susac syndrome.

J is TRBJ2-1 and V is TRBV27; D remains ambiguous. With 5 bases removed from V and 7 bases from J, the gap between germline ends came to 15 bases. In germline, CDR1 is MNHEY, CDR2 SMNVEV (reference sequence). The CDR3 loop spans 14 amino acids. The CDR3 region is CASSPTSSGNEQFF. The CDR3 DNA follows: TGTGCCAGCAGTCCGACGAGTTCGGGTAATGAGCAGTTCTTC.

The CDR3, as DNA: TGTGCCAGCAGGGTTGGAGTGGGTGAGCAGTTCTTC. It specifies CASRVGVGEQFF. The rearrangement links TRBV6-5 to TRBJ2-1, with D unresolved. Per germline, CDR1 MNHEY and CDR2 SVGAGI. V shed 6 bases and J shed 9 bases, with 12 bases lying between them. CDR3 length equals 12 residues.

The chain links TRBV27 to TRBJ2-7; D is perhaps TRBD2 (6 bases). The germline gives CDR1 MNHEY, CDR2 SMNVEV (reference sequence). This CDR3 has 14 residues. Trimming stripped 9 bases from V and 0 bases from J, with 15 bases between. The CDR3 nucleotides are TGTGCCAGTAGAATTAGCGGTAGCTCCTACGAGCAGTACTTC. Its protein product is CASRISGSSYEQYF.

The chain joins TRBV30 to TRBJ2-3; 10 bases are shared with TRBD2. The CDR3 runs 15 residues. J gave up 1 base and V 2 bases, and 3 bases lay outside the gene matches. Germline values: CDR1 GTSNPN, CDR2 SVGIG (reference sequence). CDR3 residues: CAWSTGTSGTDTQYF. The CDR3 coding sequence is TGTGCCTGGAGTACCGGGACTAGCGGCACAGATACGCAGTATTTT.

V usage is TRBV20-1 and J usage is TRBJ2-7; D is undetermined. The germline CDR1 and CDR2 sequences are DFQATT and SNEGSKA (reference sequence). The CDR3 spans 14 residues. Trimming stripped 0 bases from V and 3 bases from J, with 12 bases between. CDR3 sequence: CSARDPETGYEQYF. The CDR3 DNA follows: TGCAGTGCTAGAGATCCAGAGACCGGCTACGAGCAGTACTTC.

This CDR3 reads CASSQLGQPQETQYF. The CDR3 DNA follows: TGCGCCAGCAGCCAATTGGGACAGCCCCAAGAGACCCAGTACTTC. The V call is TRBV4-3, the J call TRBJ2-5; TRBD1 agrees at 7 bases. Germline V CDR1 and CDR2: LGHNA, YSLEER. CDR3 length: 15 amino acids. The J segment lost 1 base and the V segment lost 2 bases, leaving 4 bases of the junction unmatched.

The chain combines TRBV19 with TRBJ2-7; 8 nucleotides align to TRBD2. The CDR3 contains 15 residues. Germline V gene data show CDR1 as LNHDA and CDR2 as SQIVND (reference sequence). The V gene end was trimmed by 3 bases and the J gene end by 3 bases; junction bases not matched to a gene: 7. The chain's CDR3 is CASSILAGRGYEQYF. In DNA, the CDR3 is TGTGCCAGTAGTATCTTAGCGGGAAGGGGCTACGAGCAGTACTTC. Full variable domain (outside the CDR3, taken from reference TRBV19 and TRBJ2-7): DGGITQSPKYLFRKEGQNVTLSCEQNLNHDAMYWYRQDPGQGLRLIYYSQIVNDFQKGDIAEGYSVSREKKESFPLTVTSAQKNPTAFYLCASSILAGRGYEQYFGPGTRLTVT.

V is TRBV6-5 and J is TRBJ2-1; D is possibly TRBD2 (5 bases). This CDR3 has 14 residues. Germline CDR1 reads MNHEY; CDR2 reads SVGAGI. The V end lost 0 bases, the J end lost 8 bases, and 11 bases lay between the germline ends. CDR3: CASSYSFDGDEQFF. In nucleotides, the CDR3 is TGTGCCAGCAGTTACTCGTTCGACGGGGATGAGCAGTTCTTC.

The chain links TRBV4-3 to TRBJ1-2, with TRBD1 as a possible D gene (5 bases). The length of the CDR3 is 16 residues. Germline V CDR1 and CDR2: LGHNA, YSLEER. V lost 2 bases, J lost 8 bases, and 21 bases lay in between. CDR3 region: CASSQSVGAALGGYTF. The CDR3 region has the DNA TGCGCCAGCAGCCAAAGTGTTGGGGCGGCCCTGGGAGGCTACACCTTC.